This is a list of T cell receptor beta chains from one sample in a study of T cell responses to AZD1222 COVID-19 vaccine. Produced via immunoSEQ multiplex PCR; TCRdb's table is partial and in-frame only. The data contain 150,000 or so clones, around 90% of them singletons. Sequences were derived from peripheral blood, sampled on day 0 of AZD1222 vaccination. Receptors originate from an adult in good health. Each CDR3 is given with its conserved first and last residue. A D gene is named only where the DNA matches it firmly. Where a row states a size, it is once, few, many or the class of an expanded clone; other rows omit it.

clone size	CDR3 length	V gene	J gene	D gene	CDR3 DNA	CDR3 protein
-	15	TRBV5-4	TRBJ2-2	TRBD2	TGTGCCAGCAGCTTGGGCGGGGGGAACACCGGGGAGCTGTTTTTT	CASSLGGGNTGELFF
once	16	TRBV5-4	TRBJ2-3	TRBD2	TGTGCCAGCAGCTTGGCTAGCGGGGCTAGCACAGATACGCAGTATTTT	CASSLASGASTDTQYF
-	13	TRBV10-3	TRBJ1-6	-	TGTGCCATCAGTGAGAACTTCAATTCACCCCTCCACTTT	CAISENFNSPLHF
-	14	TRBV11-2	TRBJ1-2	TRBD1	TGTGCCAGCAGCTTGTTCGGACAGGGGGGAGGCTACACCTTC	CASSLFGQGGGYTF
-	15	TRBV10-3	TRBJ1-1	-	TGTGCCATCAGTGAGGAAGGGACTATGAACACTGAAGCTTTCTTT	CAISEEGTMNTEAFF
-	13	TRBV6-2/TRBV6-3	TRBJ1-2	-	TGTGCCAGCAGTTTAACAGGGTGGCATGGCTACACCTTC	CASSLTGWHGYTF
-	15	TRBV9	TRBJ1-4	-	TGTGCCAGCAGCGTAGGGGGAACCACTAATGAAAAACTGTTTTTT	CASSVGGTTNEKLFF
-	17	TRBV19	TRBJ2-6	TRBD2	TGTGCCAGTAGTTATCGGGGGGAAAGCTCTGGGGCCAACGTCCTGACTTTC	CASSYRGESSGANVLTF
-	15	TRBV2	TRBJ2-7	-	TGTGCCAGCCTAGGGACGGATGGAATCTCCTACGAGCAGTACTTC	CASLGTDGISYEQYF
once	14	TRBV19	TRBJ2-7	TRBD2	TGTGCCAGTAGTCCGACTAGCGGAGCCTACGAGCAGTACTTC	CASSPTSGAYEQYF
-	18	TRBV9	TRBJ2-1	TRBD2	TGTGCCAGCAGCGTAGACGGGACTAGCGGGAGACTTGACAATGAGCAGTTCTTC	CASSVDGTSGRLDNEQFF
-	14	TRBV2	TRBJ2-7	TRBD1	TGTGCCAGCAGGACCGGGACAGGGAACCAGGTGCAGTACTTC	CASRTGTGNQVQYF
-	13	TRBV11-3	TRBJ1-1	-	TGTGCCAGCAGCACGGGAGTGAACACTGAAGCTTTCTTT	CASSTGVNTEAFF
-	16	TRBV7-3	TRBJ2-2	TRBD1	TGTGCCAGCAGCTTATGGGGCAGGGGGTACACCGGGGAGCTGTTTTTT	CASSLWGRGYTGELFF
-	15	TRBV7-2	TRBJ2-1	TRBD2	TGTGCCAGCAGCTTAGCAGCGGGAGGGATGAATGAGCAGTTCTTC	CASSLAAGGMNEQFF
-	17	TRBV7-9	TRBJ1-2	-	TGTGCCAGCAGCTTATCCGGGGGATGGGGCGAGGACTATGGCTACACCTTC	CASSLSGGWGEDYGYTF
-	15	TRBV2	TRBJ2-2	-	TGTGCCAGCAGTGAATTAGGGCGGAACACCGGGGAGCTGTTTTTT	CASSELGRNTGELFF
-	16	TRBV10-1	TRBJ1-1	-	TGCGCCAGCAGGGTTCCGGATCCTATTAAAGGCACTGAAGCTTTCTTT	CASRVPDPIKGTEAFF
-	13	TRBV10-2	TRBJ2-7	TRBD1	TGCGCCAGCAATTGGGACAGAGACTACGAGCAGTACTTC	CASNWDRDYEQYF
once	13	TRBV9	TRBJ1-2	-	TGTGCCAGCGGAAAGGGGACTGCTCATGGCTACACCTTC	CASGKGTAHGYTF
once	16	TRBV19	TRBJ1-2	-	TGTGCCAGTAGTATAGAGAGGACCGGGGGTGGCTATGGCTACACCTTC	CASSIERTGGGYGYTF
-	14	TRBV7-9	TRBJ1-2	-	TGTGCCAGCAGCTTTATAGGACAAGCCTATGGCTACACCTTC	CASSFIGQAYGYTF
-	17	TRBV15	TRBJ2-2	-	TGTGCCACCAGCAGAGATGGTGGGCCAGGGCGGAACGGGGAGCTGTTTTTT	CATSRDGGPGRNGELFF
-	13	TRBV18	TRBJ1-5	TRBD1	TGTGCCAGCTCACGGGACAGGGAGGGGGCCCAGCATTTT	CASSRDREGAQHF
-	16	TRBV24-1	TRBJ2-3	TRBD1	TGTGCCACCAGTGACCCAGTGGGGACAGGGCCAGATACGCAGTATTTT	CATSDPVGTGPDTQYF
-	13	TRBV12-3/TRBV12-4	TRBJ2-1	-	TGTGCCAGCAGCCCGGGTCCCTACAATGAGCAGTTCTTC	CASSPGPYNEQFF
-	16	TRBV6-5	TRBJ2-1	-	TGTGCCAGCAGTTACTCGGGTAGCGGCACTAACAATGAGCAGTTCTTC	CASSYSGSGTNNEQFF
-	16	TRBV10-3	TRBJ2-1	-	TGTGCCATCAGTGAGTCGACGGGCGCGAGGGGTAATGAGCAGTTCTTC	CAISESTGARGNEQFF
-	13	TRBV28	TRBJ1-6	-	TGTGCCAGCAAGGTCGCGACTAATTCACCCCTCCACTTT	CASKVATNSPLHF
-	16	TRBV7-9	TRBJ2-1	TRBD2	TGTGCCAGCAGCTCCCCACGAGAGCGGGGATACAATGAGCAGTTCTTC	CASSSPRERGYNEQFF
-	18	TRBV27	TRBJ2-7	TRBD2	TGTGCCAGCAGTCCCACTGGGACTAGCGGGAGGGAATCCTACGAGCAGTACTTC	CASSPTGTSGRESYEQYF
-	18	TRBV19	TRBJ2-2	-	TGTGCCAGTAGTGCGAAAGGGAAGAGGGCAGGTGGCACCGGGGAGCTGTTTTTT	CASSAKGKRAGGTGELFF
-	17	TRBV7-2	TRBJ2-3	TRBD1	TGTGCCAGCAGCAACGCACCGGGACAGGGGTTCACAGATACGCAGTATTTT	CASSNAPGQGFTDTQYF
-	13	TRBV7-2	TRBJ2-7	-	TGTGCCAGCAGCTTAGCCCTGGCCTACGAGCAGTACTTC	CASSLALAYEQYF
once	16	TRBV5-1	TRBJ2-3	TRBD1	TGCGCCAGCAGCTTTCAGACAGGGCGTACCACAGATACGCAGTATTTT	CASSFQTGRTTDTQYF
-	17	TRBV19	TRBJ1-2	TRBD1	TGTGCCAGTAGTATGTCAGCAAGGGCAGGGGGATCGCATGGCTACACCTTC	CASSMSARAGGSHGYTF
-	14	TRBV2	TRBJ2-2	TRBD2	TGTGCCAGCAGTACAGCGGGAGGGACCGGGGAGCTGTTTTTT	CASSTAGGTGELFF
-	17	TRBV2	TRBJ1-6	-	TGTGCCAGCAGTCGGGACCCCCGGGGCTCCTATAATTCACCCCTCCACTTT	CASSRDPRGSYNSPLHF
-	16	TRBV2	TRBJ2-7	TRBD2	TGTGCCAGCAAACTAACTAGCGGGAGCCACGGCTACGAGCAGTACTTC	CASKLTSGSHGYEQYF
-	13	TRBV6-5	TRBJ1-2	-	TGTGCCAGCAGTAGGGGGGGGCAGTTTGGCTACACCTTC	CASSRGGQFGYTF
-	16	TRBV7-9	TRBJ2-2	-	TGTGCCAGCAGCTTACTTCCTGGCGCGGTCACCGGGGAGCTGTTTTTT	CASSLLPGAVTGELFF
-	13	TRBV28	TRBJ1-2	TRBD1	TGTGCCAGCAGCTTAGGACAGGGGTATGGCTACACCTTC	CASSLGQGYGYTF
-	16	TRBV5-8	TRBJ2-5	TRBD2	TGTGCCAGCAGCCTGGGGAGCGGGGCCGCACAAGAGACCCAGTACTTC	CASSLGSGAAQETQYF
-	11	TRBV19	TRBJ1-1	-	TGTGCCAGTACGGCCTCATCTGAAGCTTTCTTT	CASTASSEAFF
-	15	TRBV5-1	TRBJ2-7	TRBD2	TGCGCCAGCAGCGTCCGGACTAGCGGGGCCTACGAGCAGTACTTC	CASSVRTSGAYEQYF
once	16	TRBV3-1/TRBV3-2	TRBJ2-7	-	TGTGCCAGCAGCCCCTTGTGGGCTAGCTCCACCTACGAGCAGTACTTC	CASSPLWASSTYEQYF
-	19	TRBV7-9	TRBJ1-1	-	TGTGCCAGCAGCGGAGTCGACAGGCACCAAAAGGTACGGGTCACTGAAGCTTTCTTT	CASSGVDRHQKVRVTEAFF
-	16	TRBV15	TRBJ2-3	TRBD2	TGTGCCACCAGCAGGGGACTAGCGGCTTTCACAGATACGCAGTATTTT	CATSRGLAAFTDTQYF
-	14	TRBV9	TRBJ1-1	-	TGTGCCAGCAGCGTTGACGGAGTATTGACTGAAGCTTTCTTT	CASSVDGVLTEAFF
-	15	TRBV19	TRBJ1-2	TRBD1	TGTGCCAGTGCCGGGACAGGGCCGGCTAACTATGGCTACACCTTC	CASAGTGPANYGYTF
few	13	TRBV6-5	TRBJ2-2	-	TGTGCCAGCATTGGGGACTCCACCGGGGAGCTGTTTTTT	CASIGDSTGELFF
-	16	TRBV4-1	TRBJ2-3	-	TGCGCCAGCAGCCAAGAAAAAGGGTTCGGCACAGATACGCAGTATTTT	CASSQEKGFGTDTQYF
-	14	TRBV21-1	TRBJ2-3	-	TGTGCCAGCAGCAAACAGACCGACACAGATACGCAGTATTTT	CASSKQTDTDTQYF
-	15	TRBV4-1	TRBJ2-5	TRBD2	TGCGCCAGCAGGTCGGGACTAGCGGGGCAAGAGACCCAGTACTTC	CASRSGLAGQETQYF
-	11	TRBV20-1	TRBJ1-4	-	TGCAGTGCTAGAGGGGTTGAAAAACTGTTTTTT	CSARGVEKLFF
-	14	TRBV27	TRBJ2-1	-	TGTGCCAGCAGTTTACGGCTAGATTACAATGAGCAGTTCTTC	CASSLRLDYNEQFF
-	16	TRBV27	TRBJ1-5	-	TGTGCCAGCAGTTTAACCCCCCCTATTAGCAATCAGCCCCAGCATTTT	CASSLTPPISNQPQHF
-	15	TRBV5-4	TRBJ1-1	TRBD1	TGTGCCAGCAGCTCGGACAGGGAGGTTCCCACTGAAGCTTTCTTT	CASSSDREVPTEAFF
-	15	TRBV11-2	TRBJ2-7	TRBD2	TGTGCCAGCAGCTCACCTAGCGGGAGCTCCTACGAGCAGTACTTC	CASSSPSGSSYEQYF